The entry below gives a single T cell receptor beta chain sequence along with its context. Clones were read by immunoSEQ multiplex PCR, and TCRdb kept only the in-frame ones, dropping some. The data show about 82,000 clones, roughly 95% seen once. The donors were members of the approximately 110-subject validation cohort (separate from the approximately 670-subject first cohort). The data originate from a study of cytomegalovirus exposure and HLA in healthy donors. Study as a whole: In a later analysis, it was reported that the 90 to 150 validation repertoires had been produced on the same platform as the roughly 610 repertoires belonging to the first cohort.

The clonotype originates from a woman aged 18-29 years in good health and CMV-seronegative. The sequenced sample was PBMCs.

The CDR3 DNA reads as TGTGCCAGCAGCTACTTCGGGGCGATGGGGGGAGATACGCAGTATTTT. The encoded protein is CASSYFGAMGGDTQYF. This chain connects TRBV7-9 to TRBJ2-3, with a tentative D call TRBD2 (6 bases). The CDR3 runs to 16 residues. CDR1 and CDR2 (germline): SEHNR, FQNEAQ (reference sequence). Trimming pared 4 bases from V and 5 bases from J, leaving 19 bases between.